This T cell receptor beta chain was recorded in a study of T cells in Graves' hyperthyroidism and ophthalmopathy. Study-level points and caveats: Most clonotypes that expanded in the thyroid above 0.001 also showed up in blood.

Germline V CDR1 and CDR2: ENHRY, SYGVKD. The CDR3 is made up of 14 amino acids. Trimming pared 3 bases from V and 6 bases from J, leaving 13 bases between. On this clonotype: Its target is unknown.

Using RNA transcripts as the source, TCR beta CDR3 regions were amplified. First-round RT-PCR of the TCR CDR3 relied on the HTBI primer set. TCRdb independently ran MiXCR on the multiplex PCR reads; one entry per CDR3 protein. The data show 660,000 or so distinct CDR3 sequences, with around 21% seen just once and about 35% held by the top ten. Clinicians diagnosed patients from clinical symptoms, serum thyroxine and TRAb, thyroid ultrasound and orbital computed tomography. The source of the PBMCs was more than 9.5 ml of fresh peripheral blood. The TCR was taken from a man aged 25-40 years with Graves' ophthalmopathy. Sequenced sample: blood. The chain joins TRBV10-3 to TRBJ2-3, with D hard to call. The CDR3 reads CAISDRRTADTQYF. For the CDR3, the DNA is TGTGCCATCAGTGACAGACGCACAGCGGATACGCAGTATTTT.